This T cell receptor beta chain originates from a study of T cells in Graves' hyperthyroidism and ophthalmopathy. Study outcomes and limitations: In the blood, most expanded thyroid clonotypes above 0.001 appeared as well. For ophthalmopathy, model prediction preceded onset by a median around six months.

The CDR3 regions of TCR beta were amplified from RNA transcripts. The HTBI set primed first-round TCR CDR3 RT-PCR. TCRdb re-called the multiplex PCR reads with MiXCR, one entry per CDR3 protein. The table lists roughly 650,000 distinct CDR3 sequences, approximately 16% of them singletons. This clonotype was seen more than once but under ten times. What it binds is unknown. Lactation, pregnancy, other autoimmune disease or uncontrolled infection excluded patients. PBMCs were derived from 9.5 to 10 ml fresh peripheral blood. Germline V gene lookup returns CDR1 LGHDT and CDR2 YNNKEL (reference sequence). The CDR3 length is 16 residues. After removal of 0 bases from V and 8 bases from J, the junction contained 7 bases not matched to a gene.

Sequences were obtained from blood. The sequence was obtained from a woman in her 40s with Graves' ophthalmopathy. This chain joins TRBV3-1 and TRBJ1-4, with 9 bases aligning to TRBD1. The CDR3 reads CASSQDTGTGKEKLFF. For the CDR3, the DNA is TGTGCCAGCAGCCAAGACACCGGGACAGGGAAGGAAAAACTGTTTTTT. The whole variable domain, filled in from reference TRBV3-1 and TRBJ1-4, reads DTAVSQTPKYLVTQMGNDKSIKCEQNLGHDTMYWYKQDSKKFLKIMFSYNNKELIINETVPNRFSPKSPDKAHLNLHINSLELGDSAVYFCASSQDTGTGKEKLFFGSGTQLSVL.